Listed here are 20 T cell receptor beta chains from one sample, sequenced in a study of lymphopenia after photon versus proton radiotherapy. TCRdb keeps only in-frame clones here, not all; method: immunoSEQ multiplex PCR. The sample lists approximately 45,000 clones, over 75% seen once, with 2.2% in the top ten. The material was peripheral blood, obtained from a patient treated with photon-based radiotherapy. The receptor source for this set is a man aged 40-49 years with gastric cancer.

This chain uses TRBV28 with TRBJ1-4, with no clear D. The germline CDR1 and CDR2 sequences are MDHEN and SYDVKM. V lost 8 bases and J 8 bases, leaving 15 bases between the germline ends. There are 13 residues in the CDR3. The CDR3: CASSTLIFEKLFF. The CDR3 DNA sequence: TGTGCCAGCTCAACATTAATCTTCGAAAAACTGTTTTTT.

This chain links TRBV18 with TRBJ1-1; 12 bases align to TRBD1. J gave up 3 bases and V 0 bases, and 8 bases lay outside the gene matches. This CDR3 is built from 18 residues. The germline gives CDR1 KGHSH, CDR2 LQKENI. The CDR3 coding sequence is TGTGCCAGCTCACCACCTCAGGGACAGGGGGCGCAGGACACTGAAGCTTTCTTT. The encoded protein is CASSPPQGQGAQDTEAFF.

The chain recombines TRBV27 with TRBJ2-7; 7 bases are a match to TRBD1. In germline, CDR1 is MNHEY, CDR2 SMNVEV (reference sequence). CDR3 length: 17 amino acids. V trimming: 1 base; J trimming: 6 bases; junction bases outside the gene matches: 15. CDR3 in amino acids: CASSLYSRDSFYREQYF. The CDR3 nucleotides read TGTGCCAGCAGTTTATATTCCCGGGACAGCTTCTATCGCGAGCAGTACTTC.

In this sample, this clone turned up once. The chain joins TRBV2 to TRBJ1-2; 8 nucleotides agree with TRBD1. Trimming removed 6 bases from V and 8 bases from J; junction bases left unmatched: 5. This CDR3 spans 12 amino acids. CDR1 is SNHLY, CDR2 FYNNEI, per germline. CDR3 bases: TGTGCCAGCAGGGACAGGGATCAAGGCTACACCTTC. It translates to CASRDRDQGYTF.

The genes are TRBV7-8 and TRBJ1-3, with D maybe TRBD1 (6 bases). The V end was cut by 3 bases, the J end by 2 bases, with 17 bases between. CDR1 and CDR2 from the germline V gene are SGHVS and FQNEAQ. The CDR3 sequence is 17 residues long. The CDR3 nucleotides read TGTGCCAGCAGCTTGGGGCCCACAGGGAGTGCTGGAAACACCATATATTTT. It encodes CASSLGPTGSAGNTIYF.

The J gene is TRBJ2-7, the V gene TRBV7-6; TRBD2 might be the D (7 bases). Germline CDR1 and CDR2: SGHVS and FNYEAQ. V dropped 6 bases and J dropped 2 bases, with 11 bases sitting between them. The CDR3 length is 13 residues. The CDR3 protein is CASRGEGAYEQYF. The DNA for the CDR3 is TGTGCCAGCAGGGGGGAGGGGGCCTACGAGCAGTACTTC. The entire variable domain, with the rest obtained from reference TRBV7-6 and TRBJ2-7, is as follows: GAGVSQSPRYKVTKRGQDVALRCDPISGHVSLYWYRQALGQGPEFLTYFNYEAQQDKSGLPNDRFSAERPEGSISTLTIQRTEQRDSAMYRCASRGEGAYEQYFGPGTRLTVT.

The gene calls are TRBV11-3 and TRBJ2-1, with 16 positions matching TRBD2. With 1 base clipped from V and 5 bases from J, the junction kept 8 bases outside the gene matches. Germline V gene sequence: CDR1 SGHNT, CDR2 YENEEA. This CDR3 has 19 amino acids. CDR3 protein: CASSLVGTSGGATHNEQFF. CDR3 nucleotides: TGTGCCAGCAGCTTAGTTGGGACTAGCGGGGGGGCCACCCACAATGAGCAGTTCTTC.

The chain carries TRBV7-2 and TRBJ2-1, with 8 bases identical to TRBD1. CDR3 size: 16 residues. The V segment lost 5 bases and the J segment 6 bases; nucleotides outside the gene matches: 12. CDR1 SGHTA and CDR2 FQGNSA come from the germline V gene. The CDR3 coding sequence is TGTGCCAGCAGCACGGATGGCAGGGGGCGTCTCAATGAGCAGTTCTTC. Protein: CASSTDGRGRLNEQFF.

This chain links TRBV5-4 with TRBJ2-7, with TRBD1 matching 7 bases. This CDR3 region has 16 residues. Germline V gene sequence: CDR1 SGHNT, CDR2 YYREEE (reference sequence). Trimming at V came to 4 bases and at J to 3 bases, leaving 13 bases not matched to a gene. CDR3 region: CASSPRSGQANYEQYF. The DNA for the CDR3 is TGTGCCAGCAGCCCACGGAGCGGACAGGCGAACTACGAGCAGTACTTC. The variable domain in full, with the rest retrieved from reference TRBV5-4 and TRBJ2-7, is ETGVTQSPTHLIKTRGQQVTLRCSSQSGHNTVSWYQQALGQGPQFIFQYYREEENGRGNFPPRFSGLQFPNYSSELNVNALELDDSALYLCASSPRSGQANYEQYFGPGTRLTVT.

The V and J genes are TRBV5-1 and TRBJ2-1, with D uncertain. The germline CDR1 and CDR2 sequences are SGHRS and YFSETQ. V was pared by 4 bases and J by 9 bases, with 17 bases between. This CDR3 has 14 amino acids. CDR3 DNA: TGCGCCAGCAGCCCGTACCAATCTACGTCTGAGCAGTTCTTC. Its translation: CASSPYQSTSEQFF. Full variable domain (missing parts from reference TRBV5-1 and TRBJ2-1): KAGVTQTPRYLIKTRGQQVTLSCSPISGHRSVSWYQQTPGQGLQFLFEYFSETQRNKGNFPGRFSGRQFSNSRSEMNVSTLELGDSALYLCASSPYQSTSEQFFGPGTRLTVL.

The chain employs TRBV6-5 and TRBJ2-7, with no clear D. With 10 bases removed from V and 2 bases from J, the gap between germline ends came to 18 bases. This CDR3 spans 14 amino acids. Germline loops: CDR1 MNHEY, CDR2 SVGAGI. The CDR3 sequence is CATRSAGAPYEQYF. The CDR3 nucleotides are TGTGCCACCCGCTCTGCCGGCGCCCCCTACGAGCAGTACTTC.

The V gene is TRBV20-1, the J gene TRBJ2-7; a possible D gene is TRBD2 (6 bases). The V end was cut by 3 bases, the J end by 7 bases, with 10 bases between. Germline values: CDR1 DFQATT, CDR2 SNEGSKA (reference sequence). The CDR3 sequence is 11 residues long. The CDR3 DNA reads TGCAGTGCTAGTCGAGGAGGGGAGCAGTACTTC. It yields the protein CSASRGGEQYF.

The rearrangement uses TRBV30 and TRBJ1-1; D gene unclear. The CDR3 covers 12 residues. In germline, CDR1 is GTSNPN, CDR2 SVGIG (reference sequence). Trimming pared 1 base from V and 8 bases from J, leaving 11 bases between. DNA of the CDR3: TGTGCCTGGAGTGGGTTTAAGGGCGAAGCTTTCTTT. Its protein product is CAWSGFKGEAFF.

This chain joins TRBV4-2 and TRBJ2-4; TRBD2 aligns across 9 bases. The V segment lost 4 bases and the J segment 1 base; nucleotides outside the gene matches: 5. Germline lookup yields CDR1 LGHNA and CDR2 YNFKEQ. The CDR3 runs 16 residues. CDR3 sequence (DNA): TGTGCCAGCAGCCCCCTAGCGGGGTCGGCCAAAAACATTCAGTACTTC. Translating gives CASSPLAGSAKNIQYF.

This chain uses TRBV23-1 with TRBJ1-6; D remains ambiguous. TRBV23-1 belongs to the ORF category, with a function that is uncertain. Deletions cut 8 bases from V and 7 bases from J, with 9 bases between. The CDR3 is 12 amino acids. The CDR3 is CASVGVNSPLHF. In DNA form, the CDR3 reads TGCGCCAGCGTCGGGGTCAATTCACCCCTCCACTTT.

This chain connects TRBV19 to TRBJ2-2, with a weak D call TRBD1 (5 bases). From germline, CDR1 is LNHDA and CDR2 SQIVND (reference sequence). The CDR3 has 16 residues. V lost 6 bases, J lost 3 bases, and 17 bases lay in between. The CDR3 DNA reads as TGTGCCAGTAGGACAGACCCCTGGGCGGACACCGGGGAGCTGTTTTTT. Its protein is CASRTDPWADTGELFF.

This clone was recorded a few times. V gene TRBV7-9 combines with J gene TRBJ1-1; no reliable D call. CDR1 is SEHNR and CDR2 is FQNEAQ in the germline V gene (reference sequence). CDR3 size: 12 residues. The V gene lost 5 bases and the J gene lost 2 bases, with 6 bases spanning the gap. Here the CDR3 reads CASSSHNTEAFF. As DNA, the CDR3 is TGTGCCAGCAGCAGTCATAACACTGAAGCTTTCTTT.

The chain carries TRBV5-1 and TRBJ1-6; 7 bases fit TRBD1. J gave up 7 bases and V 1 base, and 14 bases lay outside the gene matches. Germline values: CDR1 SGHRS, CDR2 YFSETQ. This CDR3 has 18 amino acids. The CDR3: CASSLFSATTGENSPLHF. The CDR3, as DNA: TGCGCCAGCAGCTTGTTTTCAGCAACTACAGGGGAAAATTCACCCCTCCACTTT.

The chain joins TRBV30 to TRBJ2-7; TRBD1 matches 9 bases. The CDR3 is made up of 11 amino acids. Trimming at V came to 7 bases and at J to 9 bases, leaving 7 bases not matched to a gene. Germline CDR1 reads GTSNPN; CDR2 reads SVGIG (reference sequence). For the CDR3, the DNA is TGTGCCTCGGGACAGGACAGGGGGCAGTACTTC. Encoded protein: CASGQDRGQYF.

The gene calls are TRBV25-1 and TRBJ2-3, with TRBD2 matching over 9 bases. The CDR3 is made up of 15 amino acids. Trimming cost V 3 bases and J 4 bases; bases outside gene matches: 5. Germline lookup yields CDR1 MGHDK and CDR2 SYGVNS. CDR3: CASSDGGGAADTQYF. The DNA of the CDR3 is TGTGCCAGCAGTGACGGCGGGGGGGCCGCAGATACGCAGTATTTT.